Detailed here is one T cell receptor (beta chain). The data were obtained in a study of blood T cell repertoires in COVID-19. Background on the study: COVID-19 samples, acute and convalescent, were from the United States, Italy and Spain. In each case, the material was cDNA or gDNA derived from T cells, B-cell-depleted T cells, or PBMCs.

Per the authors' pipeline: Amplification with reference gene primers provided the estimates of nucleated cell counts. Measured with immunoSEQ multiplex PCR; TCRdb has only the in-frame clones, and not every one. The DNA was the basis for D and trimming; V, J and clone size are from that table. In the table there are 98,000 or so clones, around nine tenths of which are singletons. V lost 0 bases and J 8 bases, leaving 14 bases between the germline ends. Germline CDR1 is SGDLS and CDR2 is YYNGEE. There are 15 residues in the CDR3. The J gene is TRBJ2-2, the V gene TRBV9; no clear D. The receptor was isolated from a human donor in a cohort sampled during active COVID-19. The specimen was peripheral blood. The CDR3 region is CASSVGSSLGGELFF. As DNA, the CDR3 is TGTGCCAGCAGCGTAGGGAGCTCCCTGGGTGGGGAGCTGTTTTTT.